One sample yielded the 18 T cell receptor beta chains listed below, sequenced in a study of blood T cell repertoires in COVID-19. Sequencing was performed with immunoSEQ multiplex PCR; in TCRdb, only in-frame clones are kept and a portion is missing. The sample holds about 260,000 clones, around 92% seen once. Material for sequencing was peripheral blood. Receptors were obtained from a person between 18 and 35 years old with COVID-19, enrolled during active disease.

This chain links TRBV11-1 with TRBJ1-5; D is uncertain. V was cut by 1 base and J by 6 bases, with 7 bases left in between. This CDR3 comprises 13 residues. Germline V gene data show CDR1 as SGHAT and CDR2 as FQDESV (reference sequence). The CDR3 loop is CASSLGAGQPQHF. In DNA, the CDR3 is TGTGCCAGCAGCTTAGGGGCAGGTCAGCCCCAGCATTTT. Using reference TRBV11-1 and TRBJ1-5 for the parts outside the CDR3, the full variable domain is EAEVAQSPRYKITEKSQAVAFWCDPISGHATLYWYRQILGQGPELLVQFQDESVVDDSQLPKDRFSAERLKGVDSTLKIQPAELGDSAMYLCASSLGAGQPQHFGDGTRLSIL.

The rearrangement uses TRBV7-9 and TRBJ1-4, with 10 bases identical to TRBD1. The V gene end was trimmed by 1 base and the J gene end by 8 bases; junction bases not matched to a gene: 4. The CDR3 is 15 residues long. Germline V CDR1 and CDR2: SEHNR, FQNEAQ (reference sequence). Written as DNA, the CDR3 is TGTGCCAGCAGCTTAGGAACGACAGGGGGCGAAAAACTGTTTTTT. Protein: CASSLGTTGGEKLFF.

The chain couples TRBV7-2 to TRBJ2-7; TRBD1 matches at 8 bases. Germline trimming cut 5 bases from V and 3 bases from J; bases unmatched to any gene: 6. The CDR3 runs to 14 residues. The germline V gene has CDR1 SGHTA and CDR2 FQGNSA. The CDR3 bases are TGTGCCAGCAGCCGGGACAGGACTTACTACGAGCAGTACTTC. It translates to CASSRDRTYYEQYF.

The rearrangement uses TRBV7-2 and TRBJ2-4; tentatively, D is TRBD2 (5 bases). V was pared by 5 bases and J by 0 bases, with 14 bases between. Germline values: CDR1 SGHTA, CDR2 FQGNSA. This CDR3 is built from 16 residues. Here the CDR3 DNA reads TGTGCCAGCAGCCCCGTCCGGGATCTAGCCAAAAACATTCAGTACTTC. Protein product: CASSPVRDLAKNIQYF.

The V call is TRBV7-7, the J call TRBJ2-5; 12 nucleotides match TRBD2. Germline trimming cut 5 bases from V and 5 bases from J; bases unmatched to any gene: 9. The CDR3 contains 16 residues. CDR1 SSHAT and CDR2 FNYEAQ come from the germline V gene (reference sequence). This chain's CDR3 is CASSPTGLAGRETQYF. The CDR3 bases are TGTGCCAGCAGCCCAACCGGACTAGCGGGACGGGAGACCCAGTACTTC.

The rearrangement uses TRBV5-1 and TRBJ1-5; D is unclear. The germline CDR1 and CDR2 sequences are SGHRS and YFSETQ. V was pared by 4 bases and J by 4 bases, with 12 bases between. The CDR3 covers 14 residues. CDR3 region: CASSPDPQNQPQHF. In DNA, the CDR3 is TGCGCCAGCAGCCCCGACCCACAGAATCAGCCCCAGCATTTT. Full variable domain (missing parts from reference TRBV5-1 and TRBJ1-5): KAGVTQTPRYLIKTRGQQVTLSCSPISGHRSVSWYQQTPGQGLQFLFEYFSETQRNKGNFPGRFSGRQFSNSRSEMNVSTLELGDSALYLCASSPDPQNQPQHFGDGTRLSIL.

This clone was observed a handful of times. The chain links TRBV25-1 to TRBJ2-2; 8 bases fit TRBD2. V was clipped by 1 base and J by 1 base; unmatched bases: 2. The CDR3 loop spans 16 amino acids. Per the germline V gene, CDR1 is MGHDK and CDR2 is SYGVNS. In DNA, the CDR3 is TGTGCCAGCAGTGAATCTACTAGCGGGAACACCGGGGAGCTGTTTTTT. Protein: CASSESTSGNTGELFF.

The genes are TRBV10-3 and TRBJ2-1; perhaps TRBD1 as D (6 bases). The CDR3 extends over 14 amino acids. V lost 6 bases and J 1 base, leaving 10 bases between the germline ends. From germline, CDR1 is ENHRY and CDR2 SYGVKD. CDR3 residues: CAIRTGTSYNEQFF. The DNA of the CDR3 is TGTGCCATCAGGACCGGGACATCCTACAATGAGCAGTTCTTC.

This chain links TRBV3-1 (or the pseudogene TRBV3-2) with TRBJ1-1; the D is unclear. The length of the CDR3 is 16 residues. Germline V gene sequence: CDR1 LGHDT, CDR2 YNNKEL (reference sequence). Trimming removed 0 bases from V and 5 bases from J, with 16 bases in between. This chain's CDR3 is CASSQDRSPAGTEAFF. DNA of the CDR3: TGTGCCAGCAGCCAAGATCGGTCCCCCGCGGGTACTGAAGCTTTCTTT.

The chain couples TRBV15 to TRBJ2-7; tentatively, D is TRBD1 (5 bases). Germline CDR1 and CDR2: LNHNV and YYDKDF (reference sequence). Trimming took 3 bases from V and 5 from J, leaving 17 bases between them. The length of the CDR3 is 15 residues. CDR3 protein: CATSRDTGPPDEQYF. The CDR3 DNA sequence: TGTGCCACCAGCAGGGATACAGGTCCCCCGGACGAGCAGTACTTC.

The CDR3 is CASSQEREWDEQFF. CDR3 sequence (DNA): TGTGCCAGCAGCCAAGAACGGGAGTGGGATGAGCAGTTCTTC. The V gene is TRBV3-1 (or the pseudogene TRBV3-2), the J gene TRBJ2-1; possible D gene TRBD2, 6 bases. CDR3 length: 14 residues. Germline lookup yields CDR1 LGHDT and CDR2 YNNKEL (reference sequence). Trimming cost V 0 bases and J 8 bases, with 11 bases left between them.

This chain uses TRBV30 with TRBJ1-3; D not resolved. The V and J ends lost 1 base and 0 bases respectively, with 7 bases between them. Per the germline V gene, CDR1 is GTSNPN and CDR2 is SVGIG (reference sequence). The CDR3 extends over 14 amino acids. DNA of the CDR3: TGTGCCTGGAGTGCGACATTCTCTGGAAACACCATATATTTT. Protein product: CAWSATFSGNTIYF.

This clone was seen only once. The CDR3 region is CASSLGQGTGELFF. The CDR3 nucleotides are TGTGCCAGCAGCTTAGGTCAGGGGACCGGGGAGCTGTTTTTT. J is TRBJ2-2 and V is TRBV7-9; D is perhaps TRBD1 (6 bases). The CDR3 is 14 residues long. V shed 1 base and J shed 5 bases, with 8 bases lying between them. The germline V gene encodes CDR1 SEHNR and CDR2 FQNEAQ (reference sequence).

The rearrangement joins TRBV30 to TRBJ2-1, with 7 bases fitting TRBD2. V dropped 4 bases and J dropped 0; count of bases not matched to a gene: 9. The CDR3 consists of 16 residues. Germline V gene lookup returns CDR1 GTSNPN and CDR2 SVGIG (reference sequence). The CDR3 DNA reads TGTGCCTGGACTGCGGGGGTGGGAAACTCCTACAATGAGCAGTTCTTC. It specifies CAWTAGVGNSYNEQFF.

The chain combines TRBV28 with TRBJ2-3; 10 nucleotides align to TRBD1. The germline CDR1 and CDR2 sequences are MDHEN and SYDVKM. The V segment lost 6 bases and the J segment 4 bases; nucleotides outside the gene matches: 13. The CDR3 runs 17 residues. As DNA, the CDR3 is TGTGCCAGCAGCACCGGGACAGGGGCCCATCGTTCAGATACGCAGTATTTT. This encodes CASSTGTGAHRSDTQYF.

The rearrangement uses TRBV29-1 and TRBJ2-7; perhaps TRBD1 as D (7 bases). This CDR3 contains 13 residues. Germline V gene lookup returns CDR1 SQVTM and CDR2 ANQGSEA. V lost 3 bases, J lost 2 bases, and 11 bases lay in between. CDR3 coding DNA: TGCAGCGTTGACAGGGGGGCGGCCTACGAGCAGTACTTC. Translating gives CSVDRGAAYEQYF.

The genes are TRBV16 and TRBJ1-1; tentative D call: TRBD1 (5 bases). This CDR3 spans 14 amino acids. Germline V CDR1 and CDR2: KGHSY, FQNENV. Deletions cut 4 bases from V and 0 bases from J, with 9 bases between. Written as DNA, the CDR3 is TGTGCCAGCAGCCTTGGGACTTTGAACACTGAAGCTTTCTTT. As protein: CASSLGTLNTEAFF.

V usage is TRBV19 and J usage is TRBJ1-1; D is unclear. Germline-derived CDR1 and CDR2 are LNHDA and SQIVND (reference sequence). Trimming stripped 7 bases from V and 1 base from J, with 10 bases between. This CDR3 contains 13 residues. The CDR3 DNA follows: TGTGCCAGTACGATCGGGTCGAACACTGAAGCTTTCTTT. Translation gives CASTIGSNTEAFF.